These 31 T cell receptor beta chains were all obtained from the same sample, sequenced in a study of T cells after yellow fever vaccination. TCRdb passed the 5' RACE reads through MiXCR, listing each CDR3 protein once. The repertoire includes about 320,000 distinct CDR3 sequences, around 6.8% of them detected once, and 15% to 20% sits in the top ten. The starting material was PBMCs, obtained more than 40 days after the first yellow fever vaccination. These receptors came from a man aged 18 to 30 who received the YFV17D yellow fever vaccine.

This clonotype was picked up a small number of times. This CDR3 fails to terminate in the conserved phenylalanine or tryptophan, so it likely reflects a read error. The J gene is TRBJ1-1, the V gene TRBV29-1; 7 positions agree with TRBD1. The V and J ends lost 6 bases and 0 bases, in that order; junction bases with no gene match: 13. The CDR3 contains 16 residues. Germline CDR1 and CDR2: SQVTM and ANQGSEA. CDR3 loop: CSVRQGWRDMNTEAFS. For the CDR3, the DNA is TGCAGCGTCCGACAGGGTTGGAGAGACATGAACACTGAAGCTTTCTCT.

The gene calls are TRBV19 and TRBJ2-2; D unresolved. The CDR3 has 14 residues. Trimming pared 7 bases from V and 6 bases from J, leaving 15 bases between. CDR1 and CDR2 from the germline V gene are LNHDA and SQIVND (reference sequence). CDR3: CASKGMAAPGELFF. CDR3 bases: TGTGCCAGTAAAGGAATGGCAGCGCCCGGGGAGCTGTTTTTT.

This clonotype was picked up a small number of times. This chain links TRBV11-2 with TRBJ2-2, with D tentatively TRBD1 (6 bases). Trimming cost V 4 bases and J 0 bases, with 12 bases left between them. The CDR3 is 16 residues long. CDR1 is SGHAT and CDR2 is FQNNGV in the germline V gene. DNA of the CDR3: TGTGCCAGCAGCTACCACAGGGAGACGAACACCGGGGAGCTGTTTTTT. This gives the protein CASSYHRETNTGELFF.

This clonotype turned up a few times. The rearrangement links TRBV7-2 to TRBJ2-3; D remains ambiguous. Germline V gene data show CDR1 as SGHTA and CDR2 as FQGNSA. The CDR3 is made up of 13 amino acids. With 5 bases removed from V and 2 bases from J, the gap between germline ends came to 8 bases. CDR3 sequence reads: CASSRTFTDTQYF. The DNA for the CDR3 is TGTGCCAGCAGCCGGACCTTCACAGATACGCAGTATTTT.

This clonotype was recorded many times. V usage is TRBV11-2 and J usage is TRBJ1-1; no clear D. There are 13 residues in the CDR3. Per germline, CDR1 SGHAT and CDR2 FQNNGV. With 0 bases removed from V and 6 bases from J, the gap between germline ends came to 8 bases. CDR3 bases: TGTGCCAGCAGCTTAGAGCCAGACGCTGAAGCTTTCTTT. Translation: CASSLEPDAEAFF.

This clonotype has a count of ten or more. J is TRBJ2-3 and V is TRBV2; D not resolved. The CDR3 spans 14 residues. Germline loops: CDR1 SNHLY, CDR2 FYNNEI. V shed 0 bases and J shed 2 bases, with 6 bases lying between them. CDR3 residues: CASSEALFTDTQYF. CDR3 in DNA: TGTGCCAGCAGTGAAGCGCTTTTCACAGATACGCAGTATTTT.

This clonotype was observed a few times. The CDR3 here is CSAADPSSYNEQFF. The DNA for the CDR3 is TGCAGTGCCGCGGACCCTAGCTCCTACAATGAGCAGTTCTTC. V is TRBV20-1 and J is TRBJ2-1; D not certain. Trimming shortened V by 6 bases and J by 0 bases, and 12 bases separated the two germline ends. Germline V CDR1 and CDR2: DFQATT, SNEGSKA (reference sequence). The CDR3 sequence is 14 residues long.

The chain employs TRBV7-9 and TRBJ2-1; 8 bases map to TRBD1. This CDR3 spans 16 amino acids. Losses at the gene ends were 2 bases for V and 0 bases for J; bases not matched to a gene: 3. Germline values: CDR1 SEHNR, CDR2 FQNEAQ (reference sequence). The CDR3 protein is CASSLPGQGSYNEQFF. The CDR3 DNA follows: TGTGCCAGCAGCTTACCCGGACAGGGCTCCTACAATGAGCAGTTCTTC.

This clonotype was detected ten times or more. V usage is TRBV20-1 and J usage is TRBJ2-5; D assignment may be TRBD1 or TRBD2 (5 bases each). CDR3 length equals 15 residues. V shed 1 base and J shed 3 bases, with 15 bases lying between them. Germline lookup yields CDR1 DFQATT and CDR2 SNEGSKA (reference sequence). The CDR3 loop is CSARAPGTREETQYF. The DNA of the CDR3 is TGCAGTGCTAGAGCCCCCGGGACCAGGGAAGAGACCCAGTACTTC.

This clonotype was counted only a few times. The chain joins TRBV12-5 to TRBJ2-4, with 8 bases aligning to TRBD2. Germline trimming cut 1 base from V and 6 bases from J; bases unmatched to any gene: 14. Germline lookup yields CDR1 LGHNT and CDR2 FRNRAP. There are 18 residues in the CDR3. The CDR3 loop reads CASGLARIGTAGGNIQYF. The CDR3 bases are TGTGCTAGTGGTTTGGCCCGTATAGGTACCGCGGGGGGAAACATTCAGTACTTC.

The chain recombines TRBV28 with TRBJ1-1; D unresolved. This CDR3 contains 11 residues. CDR1 is MDHEN and CDR2 is SYDVKM in the germline V gene. Between the trimmed V and J ends, which lost 7 bases and 0 bases, there was a span of 3 bases. The CDR3 spells CASILNTEAFF. CDR3 coding DNA: TGTGCCAGCATCTTGAACACTGAAGCTTTCTTT.

This clonotype was detected ten times or more. This chain's CDR3 is CASSQEEDYYGYTF. The CDR3 nucleotides are TGTGCCAGCAGCCAAGAGGAGGACTACTATGGCTACACCTTC. The V gene is TRBV14, the J gene TRBJ1-2, with D unclear. Germline values: CDR1 SGHDN, CDR2 FVKESK. This CDR3 spans 14 amino acids. Trimming shortened V by 0 bases and J by 3 bases, and 8 bases separated the two germline ends.

This clonotype was counted ten times or more. The CDR3 sequence is CASSWGGSLLPGELFF. For the CDR3, the DNA is TGTGCCAGCAGCTGGGGGGGCTCTCTCCTCCCCGGGGAGCTGTTTTTT. The genes are TRBV7-3 and TRBJ2-2; TRBD2 is a possible D gene (7 bases). This CDR3 contains 16 residues. V shed 4 bases and J shed 6 bases, with 18 bases lying between them. In germline, CDR1 is SGHTA, CDR2 FQGTGA.

This clonotype has only a few counts. V usage is TRBV18 and J usage is TRBJ1-1, with D unresolved. The V gene lost 0 bases and the J gene lost 0 bases, with 14 bases spanning the gap. This CDR3 is built from 17 residues. The germline V gene has CDR1 KGHSH and CDR2 LQKENI. The chain's CDR3 is CASSPPGAKPMNTEAFF. The CDR3 nucleotides are TGTGCCAGCTCACCACCGGGCGCAAAACCCATGAACACTGAAGCTTTCTTT. Based on the CDR3 plus reference TRBV18 and TRBJ1-1, the full variable domain is NAGVMQNPRHLVRRRGQEARLRCSPMKGHSHVYWYRQLPEEGLKFMVYLQKENIIDESGMPKERFSAEFPKEGPSILRIQQVVRGDSAAYFCASSPPGAKPMNTEAFFGQGTRLTVV.

This chain connects TRBV7-2 to TRBJ2-1, with TRBD1 identical over 9 bases. Trimming at V came to 1 base and at J to 7 bases, leaving 11 bases not matched to a gene. CDR1 is SGHTA, CDR2 FQGNSA, per germline. The CDR3 is made up of 17 amino acids. CDR3 sequence (DNA): TGTGCCAGCAGCTTAGTACCGGGACAGGGACCCCGAAATGAGCAGTTCTTC. Its protein product is CASSLVPGQGPRNEQFF.

This chain joins TRBV3-1 and TRBJ2-5; TRBD1 matches 7 bases. Per the germline V gene, CDR1 is LGHDT and CDR2 is YNNKEL (reference sequence). The CDR3 covers 15 residues. V shed 11 bases, J shed 0 bases, and the junction held 12 bases outside the gene matches. The CDR3 sequence is CAQDQGQTYQETQYF. In DNA form, the CDR3 reads TGTGCCCAGGACCAGGGACAGACGTACCAAGAGACCCAGTACTTC.

This clonotype was detected a few times. This chain links TRBV5-3 with TRBJ2-4, with D possibly TRBD2 on 6 matching bases. TRBV5-3 is noted as an ORF with a role that remains uncertain. V was pared by 0 bases and J by 8 bases, with 6 bases between. The CDR3 spans 12 residues. This chain's CDR3 is CARSLGDYIQYF. The CDR3 DNA follows: TGTGCCAGAAGCTTGGGGGACTACATTCAGTACTTC.

This clonotype was found many times. CDR3 coding DNA: TGCGCCAGCAGCCGACAAGATGAGCAGTTCTTC. Residues: CASSRQDEQFF. This rearrangement joins TRBV4-3 to TRBJ2-1; D uncertain. The V and J ends lost 4 bases and 8 bases respectively, with 6 bases between them. The CDR3 has 11 residues. Germline V gene sequence: CDR1 LGHNA, CDR2 YSLEER.

This CDR3 reads CASTSGGSTGELFF. As DNA, the CDR3 is TGTGCCAGTACCTCTGGCGGGAGCACCGGGGAGCTGTTTTTT. V gene TRBV19 combines with J gene TRBJ2-2, with 7 bases matching TRBD2. With 7 bases clipped from V and 4 bases from J, the junction kept 6 bases outside the gene matches. The CDR3 has 14 residues. CDR1 and CDR2 (germline): LNHDA, SQIVND (reference sequence).

This clonotype was seen a handful of times. In nucleotides, the CDR3 is TGTGCCAGCAGCCAAGGGGTGGATAATTCACCCCTCCACTTT. Translated, it gives CASSQGVDNSPLHF. This sequence joins TRBV3-1 and TRBJ1-6; D unresolved. The CDR3 loop spans 14 amino acids. Trimming stripped 1 base from V and 5 bases from J, with 6 bases between. Germline lookup yields CDR1 LGHDT and CDR2 YNNKEL (reference sequence).

The J gene is TRBJ2-1, the V gene TRBV19, with 14 bases lining up with TRBD2. The V gene's germline CDR1 is LNHDA and CDR2 SQIVND (reference sequence). After removal of 5 bases from V and 2 bases from J, the junction contained 5 bases not matched to a gene. This CDR3 has 17 amino acids. The DNA for the CDR3 is TGTGCCAGTAGTGTAGGACTAGCGGGGGGAGCCTACAATGAGCAGTTCTTC. Translating gives CASSVGLAGGAYNEQFF.

This clonotype appeared a few times. This chain connects TRBV5-4 to TRBJ2-3; 8 nucleotides agree with TRBD2. The CDR3 loop spans 19 amino acids. Trimming took 2 bases from V and 3 from J; bases not matched to a gene: 17. Germline V gene sequence: CDR1 SGHNT, CDR2 YYREEE (reference sequence). The CDR3 DNA sequence: TGTGCCAGCAGCTTTATCGGTAGCGGGGTCCCGGGGTCGACAGATACGCAGTATTTT. It codes for CASSFIGSGVPGSTDTQYF.

This clonotype was recorded at least ten times. The chain has TRBV7-2 and TRBJ2-1; a weak D match, TRBD2 (7 bases). Germline CDR1 reads SGHTA; CDR2 reads FQGNSA. The germline V and J ends were trimmed by 3 bases and 6 bases, with 15 bases remaining between them. There are 15 residues in the CDR3. This chain's CDR3 is CASSLAWGGSNEQFF. As DNA, the CDR3 is TGTGCCAGCAGCTTGGCGTGGGGGGGCTCCAATGAGCAGTTCTTC.

The gene calls are TRBV21-1 and TRBJ2-3; the listed D gene, TRBD2, was not tested against the DNA. TRBV21-1 is labeled a pseudogene. The CDR3 length is 16 residues. DNA for the CDR3: TGTGCCAGCAGCAGTTGGGGACTAGCAGCCACAGATACGCAGTATTTT. This translates into CASSSWGLAATDTQYF.

The table lists this clonotype with a few counts. The chain has TRBV9 and TRBJ2-1, with 8 bases identical to TRBD2. This CDR3 has 16 residues. CDR1 is SGDLS, CDR2 YYNGEE, per germline. J lost 3 bases, V lost 3 bases, and 8 bases had no gene match. The CDR3, as DNA: TGTGCCAGCAGCGCCCTAGCGGGTGGTTTCTACAATGAGCAGTTCTTC. Encoded protein: CASSALAGGFYNEQFF.

This clonotype was counted many times. The chain has TRBV12-3 or TRBV12-4 and TRBJ2-1, with D possibly TRBD1 on 5 matching bases. Trimming removed 1 base from V and 7 bases from J, with 5 bases in between. This CDR3 has 12 amino acids. The CDR3 DNA reads TGTGCCAGCAGTTTAGGACAGAATGAGCAGTTCTTC. As protein: CASSLGQNEQFF.

This clonotype was observed a few times. V and J are TRBV7-2 and TRBJ2-5, with 8 positions matching TRBD1. The CDR3 extends over 14 amino acids. The ends lost 3 bases at V and 4 bases at J; junction bases unmatched: 4. From germline, CDR1 is SGHTA and CDR2 FQGNSA. This CDR3 is CASSFDRGRETQYF. The CDR3 DNA follows: TGTGCCAGCAGCTTCGACAGGGGTAGAGAGACCCAGTACTTC.

The V and J genes are TRBV7-2 and TRBJ2-1, with D perhaps matching TRBD2 (6 bases). V gave up 4 bases and J gave up 7 bases, with 20 bases separating them. Germline V lookup: CDR1 SGHTA, CDR2 FQGNSA. The CDR3 extends over 16 amino acids. The CDR3 reads CASSYGGAGTENEQFF. The CDR3 nucleotides read TGTGCCAGCAGCTACGGGGGTGCAGGGACTGAGAATGAGCAGTTCTTC.

This clonotype was observed a handful of times. V usage is TRBV19 and J usage is TRBJ2-2, with D possibly matching TRBD1 (6 bases). The V end was cut by 5 bases, the J end by 4 bases, with 11 bases between. CDR1 and CDR2 from the germline V gene are LNHDA and SQIVND (reference sequence). The length of the CDR3 is 14 residues. This CDR3 reads CASSPLDSTGELFF. The CDR3 nucleotides are TGTGCCAGTAGTCCCCTGGACAGCACCGGGGAGCTGTTTTTT.

This clonotype was found many times. The chain has TRBV19 and TRBJ2-3; D is ambiguous. In germline, CDR1 is LNHDA, CDR2 SQIVND (reference sequence). V was cut by 2 bases and J by 5 bases, with 8 bases left in between. CDR3 length: 13 residues. The CDR3 here is CASSIMRRDTQYF. The CDR3 DNA reads TGTGCCAGTAGTATAATGAGGAGAGATACGCAGTATTTT.

This clonotype was seen a handful of times. The chain uses TRBV12-3 or TRBV12-4 and TRBJ2-7; D uncertain. This CDR3 is built from 14 residues. Between the trimmed V and J ends, which lost 6 bases and 0 bases, there was a span of 12 bases. Written as DNA, the CDR3 is TGTGCCAGCAGAACCGACCGCCGCTCCTACGAGCAGTACTTC. As protein: CASRTDRRSYEQYF.